These T cell receptor beta chains were read from a single sample in a study of blood T cell repertoires in COVID-19. The repertoire was sequenced with immunoSEQ multiplex PCR; TCRdb's copy has only in-frame clones and lacks some. The profile covers approximately 280,000 clones, with around nine tenths appearing a single time and approximately 4.6% taken by the ten largest. The material sequenced was peripheral blood. Receptors were obtained from a man aged 35 to 55 with acute or convalescent COVID-19. CDR3s leave out the opening cysteine and the closing phenylalanine or tryptophan. Each record gives: J gene, V gene, clone size, CDR3 protein. Size tells how often a clone was seen (once, few, many) or the class of an expanded clone, and some rows leave it out.

j_call: TRBJ2-7; v_call: TRBV6-2/TRBV6-3; clone_size: -; cdr3_aa: ASSPDSYSYEQY
j_call: TRBJ1-2; v_call: TRBV7-8; clone_size: -; cdr3_aa: ASSSGRGIRGYT
j_call: TRBJ1-4; v_call: TRBV5-1; clone_size: -; cdr3_aa: ASSFAGGANEKLF
j_call: TRBJ2-5; v_call: TRBV5-1; clone_size: -; cdr3_aa: ASSLLAGGGGETQY
j_call: TRBJ1-1; v_call: TRBV19; clone_size: -; cdr3_aa: ASRRGQLNTEAF
j_call: TRBJ1-1; v_call: TRBV5-1; clone_size: -; cdr3_aa: ASSTTGANTEAF
j_call: TRBJ2-3; v_call: TRBV7-9; clone_size: -; cdr3_aa: ASRPALGGGSGTDTQY
j_call: TRBJ1-5; v_call: TRBV6-5; clone_size: once; cdr3_aa: ASRKDRGWQPQH
j_call: TRBJ2-7; v_call: TRBV14; clone_size: -; cdr3_aa: ASSHLPGLAFYEQY
j_call: TRBJ1-1; v_call: TRBV9; clone_size: once; cdr3_aa: ASSVEVAGGTEAF
j_call: TRBJ1-1; v_call: TRBV7-8; clone_size: -; cdr3_aa: ASSFTRDTEAF
j_call: TRBJ1-4; v_call: TRBV14; clone_size: once; cdr3_aa: ASSQDPLGRGNEKLF
j_call: TRBJ2-2; v_call: TRBV9; clone_size: -; cdr3_aa: ASSPNGGATGELF
j_call: TRBJ2-6; v_call: TRBV19; clone_size: -; cdr3_aa: ASTMQGGIGANVLT
j_call: TRBJ2-7; v_call: TRBV5-1; clone_size: -; cdr3_aa: ASSERDREYEQY
j_call: TRBJ1-1; v_call: TRBV9; clone_size: -; cdr3_aa: ASSVGQNREAF
j_call: TRBJ1-2; v_call: TRBV27; clone_size: -; cdr3_aa: ASSLSRGGTYGYT
j_call: TRBJ1-3; v_call: TRBV28; clone_size: once; cdr3_aa: ASSRPGQGNTIY
j_call: TRBJ2-3; v_call: TRBV5-6; clone_size: few; cdr3_aa: ASSGLAGGGTDTQY
j_call: TRBJ1-1; v_call: TRBV5-4; clone_size: -; cdr3_aa: ASTPNPGIYEAF
j_call: TRBJ1-2; v_call: TRBV29-1; clone_size: -; cdr3_aa: SVEGQGAAGYT
j_call: TRBJ2-3; v_call: TRBV7-6; clone_size: -; cdr3_aa: ASSLVPNWSTDTQY
j_call: TRBJ1-2; v_call: TRBV10-3; clone_size: -; cdr3_aa: AISESTGDYGYT
j_call: TRBJ2-1; v_call: TRBV3-1/TRBV3-2; clone_size: -; cdr3_aa: ASSQTGDEQF
j_call: TRBJ1-1; v_call: TRBV11-2; clone_size: few; cdr3_aa: ASGIQGGTEAF
j_call: TRBJ2-7; v_call: TRBV10-3; clone_size: -; cdr3_aa: AISEGGHEQY